This T cell receptor beta chain comes out of a study of T cells after yellow fever vaccination. Study-level findings and limits: CD4 and CD8 compartments shared a small share of clonotypes, likely from convergent recombination. The booster response re-showed most primary clones: around 96% CD4, approximately 85% CD8. High-abundance clonotypes from the bulk population could contaminate FACS-sorted repertoires.

TCRdb ran MiXCR on the 5' RACE reads and lists one entry per CDR3 protein. The sample lists about 630,000 distinct CDR3 sequences, more than 9% occurring once. This CDR3 has 15 residues. V was pared by 2 bases and J by 6 bases, with 6 bases of the junction left unmatched. CDR1 MDHEN and CDR2 SYDVKM come from the germline V gene. There are a few counts of this clonotype. The antigen is undetermined. The chain is built from TRBV28 and TRBJ1-5; 8 nucleotides agree with TRBD1. The clonotype was recovered from a man in his thirties or forties who received the YFV17D yellow fever vaccine. Sample: PBMCs, taken on the day of the yellow fever booster vaccination. CDR3 sequence: CASSLTGQGIQPQHF. For the CDR3, the DNA is TGTGCCAGCAGTTTAACAGGACAGGGAATTCAGCCCCAGCATTTT.